This T cell receptor beta chain was retrieved from a study of cytomegalovirus exposure and HLA in healthy donors. This PCR relied on a set of 60 Vbeta primers and 13 Jbeta primers. Sequencing was performed with immunoSEQ multiplex PCR; in TCRdb, only in-frame clones are kept and a portion is missing. Altogether fewer than 300,000 clones are present, 80% to 90% being singletons, with the ten largest covering about 4%. Points from the study as a whole: A later analysis found TCR association rates differed by HLA locus, highest for DRB1 and lowest for HLA-C.

In regard to this clone: Its antigen is unknown.

The TCR was taken from a man aged 40-49 years in good health and CMV-seropositive. The sample consisted of PBMCs.

DNA for the CDR3: TGTGCCAGCTCACCAGGGGGCGAGGTTCAGCCCCAGCATTTT. Translation: CASSPGGEVQPQHF. This sequence joins TRBV18 and TRBJ1-5; D is perhaps TRBD1 (6 bases). V dropped 2 bases and J dropped 6 bases, with 11 bases sitting between them. This CDR3 has 14 amino acids. Per germline, CDR1 KGHSH and CDR2 LQKENI.